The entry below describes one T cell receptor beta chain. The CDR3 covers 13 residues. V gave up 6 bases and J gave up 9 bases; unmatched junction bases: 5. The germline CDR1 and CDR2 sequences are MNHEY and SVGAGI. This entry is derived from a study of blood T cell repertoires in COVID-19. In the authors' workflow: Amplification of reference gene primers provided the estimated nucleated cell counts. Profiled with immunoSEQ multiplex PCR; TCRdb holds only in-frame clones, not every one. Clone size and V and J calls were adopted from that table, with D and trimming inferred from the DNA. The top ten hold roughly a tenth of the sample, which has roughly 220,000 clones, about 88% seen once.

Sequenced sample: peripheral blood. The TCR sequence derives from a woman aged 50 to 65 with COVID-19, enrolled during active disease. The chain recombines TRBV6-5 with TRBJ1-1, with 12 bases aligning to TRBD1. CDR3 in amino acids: CASRAGTGGQAFF. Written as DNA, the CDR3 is TGTGCCAGCAGAGCCGGGACAGGGGGCCAAGCTTTCTTT.